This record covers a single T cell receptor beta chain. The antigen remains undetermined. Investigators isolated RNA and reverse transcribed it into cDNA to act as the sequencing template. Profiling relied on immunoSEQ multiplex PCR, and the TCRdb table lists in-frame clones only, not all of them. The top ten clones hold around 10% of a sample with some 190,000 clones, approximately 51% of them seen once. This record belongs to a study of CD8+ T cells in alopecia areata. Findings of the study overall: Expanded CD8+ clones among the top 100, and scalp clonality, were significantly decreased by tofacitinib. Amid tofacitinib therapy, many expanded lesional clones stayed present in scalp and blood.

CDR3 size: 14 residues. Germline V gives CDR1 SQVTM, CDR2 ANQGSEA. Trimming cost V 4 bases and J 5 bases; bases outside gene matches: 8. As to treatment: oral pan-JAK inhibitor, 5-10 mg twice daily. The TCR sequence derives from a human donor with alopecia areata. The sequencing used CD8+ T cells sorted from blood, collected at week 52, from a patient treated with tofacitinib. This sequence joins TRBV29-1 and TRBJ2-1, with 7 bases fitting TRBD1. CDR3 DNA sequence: TGCAGCGTTGGGCCGCGACAGGGCCACAATGAGCAGTTCTTC. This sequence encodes CSVGPRQGHNEQFF.